This T cell receptor (beta chain) was recorded in a study of T cell changes during pregnancy in multiple sclerosis. Using immunoSEQ multiplex PCR, the repertoire was profiled, and TCRdb retains in-frame clones only, with some absent. The sample consists of 99,000 or so clones, 80% to 95% of them appearing once. Germline-derived CDR1 and CDR2 are SEHNR and FQNEAQ (reference sequence). The V gene end was trimmed by 11 bases and the J gene end by 7 bases; junction bases not matched to a gene: 10. This CDR3 has 13 residues. Sequences were derived from peripheral blood, sampled after pregnancy. This TCR came from a female donor with multiple sclerosis, enrolled in a pregnancy study. J is TRBJ2-1 and V is TRBV7-9; 8 bases are a match to TRBD1. CDR3 sequence reads: CALSQGAQNEQFF. The CDR3 nucleotides are TGTGCCCTAAGTCAGGGGGCTCAAAATGAGCAGTTCTTC.